This TCR beta chain was captured by sequencing in a study of memory CD4+ T cells and cytomegalovirus serostatus. Findings and caveats of the study: Repertoires predicted CMV serostatus with median bootstrapped AUC of around 0.96.

Single viable CD3+CD4+CD8-CD45RO+ cells were sorted as the memory CD4+ T cells. Generated by immunoSEQ multiplex PCR, the TCRdb table keeps only in-frame clones and is missing some. The profile shows about 75,000 clones, about 73% of them singletons. The V segment lost 6 bases and the J segment 5 bases; nucleotides outside the gene matches: 9. The CDR3 has 14 residues. CDR1 SNHLY and CDR2 FYNNEI come from the germline V gene. As for this clone: Its matching antigen is unknown.

The V call is TRBV2, the J call TRBJ2-7, with 8 bases matching TRBD1. The TCR originated in an adult in good health and CMV-seropositive. Sequencing was carried out using memory CD4+ T cells from blood. The CDR3 region is CASRVGQGPDEQYF. DNA for the CDR3: TGTGCCAGCAGAGTTGGACAGGGACCGGACGAGCAGTACTTC.